Below are 28 T cell receptor beta chains sequenced from a single sample in a study of cytomegalovirus exposure and HLA in healthy donors. Sequencing used immunoSEQ multiplex PCR; TCRdb keeps in-frame clones, though not all of them. The table lists some 130,000 clones, 70% to 85% of them singletons, with about 27% in the top ten. Sequences were obtained from PBMCs. The receptors originated from a young man in good health and CMV-seropositive.

The chain links TRBV29-1 to TRBJ1-1, with unresolved D. Germline V gives CDR1 SQVTM, CDR2 ANQGSEA. The CDR3 spans 12 residues. The V and J ends lost 4 bases and 4 bases respectively, with 10 bases between them. CDR3: CSVGTVLTEAFF. The DNA of the CDR3 is TGCAGCGTTGGCACGGTCCTCACTGAAGCTTTCTTT.

The chain is built from TRBV7-2 and TRBJ2-5; possibly TRBD1 for D (6 bases). The germline CDR1 and CDR2 sequences are SGHTA and FQGNSA. V was clipped by 3 bases and J by 5 bases, with 13 bases between them. The CDR3 is 14 residues long. The CDR3 loop is CASSLGQSGETQYF. The DNA of the CDR3 is TGTGCCAGCAGCTTGGGACAATCGGGGGAGACCCAGTACTTC.

The V call is TRBV7-3, the J call TRBJ1-2, with 10 positions matching TRBD1. In germline, CDR1 is SGHTA, CDR2 FQGTGA. The CDR3 runs 15 residues. The ends lost 5 bases at V and 5 bases at J; junction bases unmatched: 8. The CDR3: CASSQTGGVGYGYTF. The CDR3 nucleotides read TGTGCCAGCAGCCAGACAGGGGGCGTAGGTTATGGCTACACCTTC.

The rearrangement joins TRBV5-4 to TRBJ1-2; the match to TRBD1 covers 8 bases. This CDR3 region has 16 residues. Per germline, CDR1 SGHNT and CDR2 YYREEE (reference sequence). The V segment lost 0 bases and the J segment 2 bases; nucleotides outside the gene matches: 6. The CDR3 is CASSLARQGRNYGYTF. Here the CDR3 DNA reads TGTGCCAGCAGCTTGGCCCGACAGGGGCGAAACTATGGCTACACCTTC.

V usage is TRBV7-8 and J usage is TRBJ2-2; TRBD2 aligns across 9 bases. This CDR3 comprises 17 residues. Germline trimming cut 3 bases from V and 7 bases from J; bases unmatched to any gene: 12. CDR1 and CDR2 from the germline V gene are SGHVS and FQNEAQ. Here the CDR3 DNA reads TGTGCCAGCAGCTTTAAGATGCCAGCGGGGGGTTACGGGGAGCTGTTTTTT. Translating gives CASSFKMPAGGYGELFF.

Here the CDR3 DNA reads TGTGCCAGCAGTGAACTTCGGTACACCGGGGAGCTGTTTTTT. Translation: CASSELRYTGELFF. This rearrangement joins TRBV2 to TRBJ2-2; D gene ambiguous. The CDR3 contains 14 residues. V was trimmed by 2 bases and J by 3 bases, leaving 7 bases between them. In germline, CDR1 is SNHLY, CDR2 FYNNEI.

This clone was counted between two and nine times. The rearrangement uses TRBV25-1 and TRBJ2-4; D perhaps matches TRBD1 (5 bases). This CDR3 is 15 amino acids long. V was pared by 2 bases and J by 0 bases, with 8 bases between. Germline CDR1 and CDR2: MGHDK and SYGVNS. The chain's CDR3 is CASSETGPAKNIQYF. The CDR3 DNA reads TGTGCCAGCAGTGAAACAGGACCAGCCAAAAACATTCAGTACTTC.

The chain is built from TRBV5-1 and TRBJ2-1, with 7 nucleotides matching TRBD1. Germline lookup yields CDR1 SGHRS and CDR2 YFSETQ. The length of the CDR3 is 14 residues. The J segment lost 5 bases and the V segment lost 3 bases, leaving 5 bases of the junction unmatched. This chain's CDR3 is CASSYGQEDNEQFF. The CDR3 DNA reads as TGCGCCAGCAGCTACGGACAGGAGGACAATGAGCAGTTCTTC.

The V gene is TRBV6-1, the J gene TRBJ2-7, with 7 nucleotides matching TRBD1. The CDR3 totals 14 residues. The V and J ends lost 5 bases and 1 base, in that order; junction bases with no gene match: 5. CDR1 and CDR2 (germline): MNHNS, SASEGT. As DNA, the CDR3 is TGTGCCAGCAGTACCGGGACAGCGTCCTACGAGCAGTACTTC. Its translation: CASSTGTASYEQYF.

The chain employs TRBV10-3 and TRBJ1-1, with D possibly TRBD1 on 5 matching bases. The CDR3 has 13 residues. Germline-derived CDR1 and CDR2 are ENHRY and SYGVKD. V lost 8 bases and J 1 base, leaving 11 bases between the germline ends. CDR3 residues: CAIGPQGNTEAFF. CDR3 bases: TGTGCCATCGGTCCCCAGGGGAACACTGAAGCTTTCTTT.

The chain couples TRBV5-1 to TRBJ2-2; 7 bases align to TRBD2. After removal of 9 bases from V and 4 bases from J, the junction contained 15 bases not matched to a gene. This CDR3 has 16 residues. Germline assignment: CDR1 SGHRS and CDR2 YFSETQ. The CDR3 DNA reads as TGCGCCACCTCTGGGGGGGGGACGCCCGCCACCGGGGAGCTGTTTTTT. This translates into CATSGGGTPATGELFF.

CDR3 amino acids: CASSLIAGEQFF. The CDR3 DNA reads TGCGCCAGCAGCTTAATAGCTGGCGAGCAGTTCTTC. This sequence joins TRBV5-1 and TRBJ2-1; D ambiguous. This CDR3 has 12 residues. The V gene lost 2 bases and the J gene lost 10 bases, with 10 bases spanning the gap. Germline V gene data show CDR1 as SGHRS and CDR2 as YFSETQ.

This chain links TRBV5-6 with TRBJ1-5; tentative D call: TRBD1 (6 bases). This CDR3 is 15 amino acids long. V was clipped by 4 bases and J by 7 bases, with 18 bases between them. Germline V gene lookup returns CDR1 SGHDT and CDR2 YYEEEE. The chain's CDR3 is CASSHMRGADQPQHF. The DNA for the CDR3 is TGTGCCAGCAGCCATATGCGGGGGGCAGACCAGCCCCAGCATTTT.

This clone was seen only a few times. The V gene is TRBV6-5, the J gene TRBJ2-2; D not resolved. CDR3 size: 13 residues. The V gene lost 6 bases and the J gene lost 6 bases, with 11 bases spanning the gap. CDR1 is MNHEY and CDR2 is SVGAGI in the germline V gene. CDR3 sequence: CASRPQWSGELFF. CDR3 bases: TGTGCCAGCAGGCCTCAGTGGTCCGGGGAGCTGTTTTTT.

V usage is TRBV10-3 and J usage is TRBJ2-5; D may be TRBD1 (7 bases). CDR1 is ENHRY, CDR2 SYGVKD, per germline. Trimming cost V 4 bases and J 4 bases, with 13 bases left between them. This CDR3 is built from 14 residues. Here the CDR3 reads CAISAQGGAETQYF. DNA of the CDR3: TGTGCCATCAGTGCCCAGGGGGGAGCAGAGACCCAGTACTTC.

The V call is TRBV29-1, the J call TRBJ1-2, with 7 positions matching TRBD1. V lost 4 bases to trimming and J lost 4 bases; unmatched junction nucleotides: 9. The germline V gene encodes CDR1 SQVTM and CDR2 ANQGSEA. The CDR3 covers 14 residues. CDR3 amino acids: CSVVPRQGVYGYTF. CDR3 coding DNA: TGCAGCGTTGTCCCAAGACAGGGCGTCTATGGCTACACCTTC. The entire variable domain, with the rest obtained from reference TRBV29-1 and TRBJ1-2, is as follows: SAVISQKPSRDICQRGTSLTIQCQVDSQVTMMFWYRQQPGQSLTLIATANQGSEATYESGFVIDKFPISRPNLTFSTLTVSNMSPEDSSIYLCSVVPRQGVYGYTFGSGTRLTVV.

The CDR3 DNA sequence: TGTGCCAGCAGTTTAAGGGGACTGGGACAGCTAAACTATGGCTACACCTTC. The encoded protein is CASSLRGLGQLNYGYTF. The chain carries TRBV27 and TRBJ1-2; TRBD1 matches at 7 bases. Germline CDR1 is MNHEY and CDR2 is SMNVEV (reference sequence). The CDR3 has 17 residues. Trimming took 2 bases from V and 2 from J; bases not matched to a gene: 11.

The gene calls are TRBV15 and TRBJ2-7, with a weak D call TRBD2 (5 bases). This CDR3 is built from 14 residues. With 5 bases removed from V and 3 bases from J, the gap between germline ends came to 14 bases. The germline CDR1 and CDR2 sequences are LNHNV and YYDKDF (reference sequence). The CDR3 protein is CATSSLGADYEQYF. The CDR3 region has the DNA TGTGCCACCAGCTCCCTGGGAGCGGACTACGAGCAGTACTTC.

This sequence joins TRBV7-3 and TRBJ1-2; D perhaps matches TRBD1 (5 bases). From germline, CDR1 is SGHTA and CDR2 FQGTGA. CDR3 length equals 18 residues. V lost 2 bases and J 0 bases, leaving 19 bases between the germline ends. The CDR3, as DNA: TGTGCCAGCAGCTTATCCCGCCCCGGTCGGGGGTCTAACTATGGCTACACCTTC. Translating gives CASSLSRPGRGSNYGYTF.

The V gene is TRBV5-4, the J gene TRBJ1-1; D perhaps matches TRBD1 (6 bases). Trimming stripped 4 bases from V and 1 base from J, with 11 bases between. CDR1 and CDR2 (germline): SGHNT, YYREEE (reference sequence). This CDR3 contains 14 residues. CDR3 in amino acids: CASSTTTGNTEAFF. CDR3 in DNA: TGTGCCAGCAGCACGACGACAGGGAACACTGAAGCTTTCTTT. The whole variable domain, filled in from reference TRBV5-4 and TRBJ1-1, reads ETGVTQSPTHLIKTRGQQVTLRCSSQSGHNTVSWYQQALGQGPQFIFQYYREEENGRGNFPPRFSGLQFPNYSSELNVNALELDDSALYLCASSTTTGNTEAFFGQGTRLTVV.

The V and J genes are TRBV7-9 and TRBJ2-1; 9 nucleotides align to TRBD1. CDR3 length: 15 residues. J gave up 8 bases and V 4 bases, and 9 bases lay outside the gene matches. Germline CDR1 and CDR2: SEHNR and FQNEAQ (reference sequence). CDR3 bases: TGTGCCAGCAGCTCCTTCGGGACAGGGTTGGATGAGCAGTTCTTC. Encoded protein: CASSSFGTGLDEQFF.

The gene calls are TRBV6-5 and TRBJ1-4; 8 nucleotides agree with TRBD1. The germline gives CDR1 MNHEY, CDR2 SVGAGI. Trimming removed 5 bases from V and 14 bases from J; junction bases left unmatched: 7. The CDR3 covers 12 residues. CDR3 sequence reads: CASSTGTGILFF. The DNA of the CDR3 is TGTGCCAGCAGTACGGGGACAGGTATTCTGTTTTTT.

The chain employs TRBV7-9 and TRBJ1-1; TRBD1 matches 8 bases. The CDR3 is made up of 14 amino acids. CDR1 SEHNR and CDR2 FQNEAQ come from the germline V gene (reference sequence). The V and J ends lost 3 bases and 3 bases, in that order; junction bases with no gene match: 3. The CDR3 here is CASSFTGGHTEAFF. CDR3 DNA: TGTGCCAGCAGCTTTACAGGGGGTCACACTGAAGCTTTCTTT.

V usage is TRBV19 and J usage is TRBJ1-3; D uncertain. This CDR3 spans 14 amino acids. Germline V gene data show CDR1 as LNHDA and CDR2 as SQIVND (reference sequence). Between the trimmed V and J ends, which lost 5 bases and 0 bases, there was a span of 8 bases. DNA for the CDR3: TGTGCCAGTAGTCTCGCCTACTCTGGAAACACCATATATTTT. Its protein product is CASSLAYSGNTIYF.

DNA of the CDR3: TGTGCCAGCAGTGAAGCGGGGGGGGTTAGGGCTCACAATGAGCAGTTCTTC. Residues: CASSEAGGVRAHNEQFF. The V and J genes are TRBV2 and TRBJ2-1, with TRBD2 matching 7 bases. From germline, CDR1 is SNHLY and CDR2 FYNNEI. The CDR3 is made up of 17 amino acids. Germline trimming cut 0 bases from V and 5 bases from J; bases unmatched to any gene: 10.

J is TRBJ2-4 and V is TRBV7-2; a weak D match, TRBD1 (5 bases). V was cut by 9 bases and J by 0 bases, with 18 bases left in between. The germline CDR1 and CDR2 sequences are SGHTA and FQGNSA. The CDR3 runs to 16 residues. CDR3 nucleotide sequence: TGTGCCAGTTCCTCAGCAGGGCCTCTAGCCAAAAACATTCAGTACTTC. Translating gives CASSSAGPLAKNIQYF.

The chain uses TRBV15 and TRBJ2-1, with D perhaps matching TRBD1 (5 bases). The CDR3 runs to 15 residues. Between the trimmed V and J ends, which lost 0 bases and 7 bases, there was a span of 13 bases. CDR1 LNHNV and CDR2 YYDKDF come from the germline V gene (reference sequence). The CDR3 nucleotides are TGTGCCACCAGCAGAGATAGTTCAGGGTCTAATGAGCAGTTCTTC. This translates into CATSRDSSGSNEQFF.

The V gene is TRBV2, the J gene TRBJ2-1; 13 nucleotides align to TRBD2. The CDR3 sequence is 15 residues long. The germline V gene encodes CDR1 SNHLY and CDR2 FYNNEI. The V segment lost 6 bases and the J segment 10 bases; nucleotides outside the gene matches: 9. The CDR3 loop reads CASSGGLAGVGEQFF. The CDR3 coding sequence is TGTGCCAGCAGCGGTGGACTAGCGGGAGTGGGAGAGCAGTTCTTC.